The 17 T cell receptor beta chains below all came from one sample that was sequenced in a study of shared clonotypes between healthy human individuals. TCRdb's table, derived via immunoSEQ multiplex PCR, lists solely in-frame clones and lacks some. Of some 500,000 clones listed, less than 80% were seen once; the top ten hold approximately 12%. The sequenced material came from PBMCs. The origin of the receptors is a woman in her thirties or forties in good health. Some clones in this sample may be carry-over from other donors' samples.

Ten or more counts support this clone. The J gene is TRBJ2-3, the V gene TRBV7-2, with D perhaps TRBD2 (6 bases). The CDR3 covers 13 residues. Trimming left V 8 bases short and J 2 bases short, with 11 bases between. CDR1 and CDR2 (germline): SGHTA, FQGNSA. The CDR3 DNA sequence: TGTGCCAGCGGGAGGCCCAACACAGATACGCAGTATTTT. As protein: CASGRPNTDTQYF.

This rearrangement joins TRBV6-1 to TRBJ2-6, with unresolved D. The ends were cut back, 10 bases at V and 0 bases at J, with 7 bases in the middle. The CDR3 totals 13 residues. Germline loops: CDR1 MNHNS, CDR2 SASEGT. The CDR3 nucleotides read TGTGCCACACGTAGCTCTGGGGCCAACGTCCTGACTTTC. As protein: CATRSSGANVLTF.

This chain links TRBV5-4 with TRBJ2-2; D is ambiguous. The CDR3 has 13 residues. Trimming removed 4 bases at V and 1 base at J, with 5 bases between. Germline loops: CDR1 SGHNT, CDR2 YYREEE (reference sequence). The CDR3 DNA is TGTGCCAGCAGCCTCCGGAACACCGGGGAGCTGTTTTTT. As protein: CASSLRNTGELFF.

Details on this clone: This may be a read error: a much more frequent sequence differs by one nucleotide. CDR3 sequence reads: CASSPGKAGRTGELFF. The CDR3, as DNA: TGCGCCAGCAGCCCTGGGAAGGCCGGGCGGACCGGGGAGCTGTTTTTT. The V and J genes are TRBV4-1 and TRBJ2-2, with unresolved D. This CDR3 comprises 16 residues. Trimming took off 4 bases at V and 5 bases at J, with 17 bases between the two ends. The germline V gene encodes CDR1 MGHRA and CDR2 YSYEKL.

This clone occurred a few times. J is TRBJ1-1 and V is TRBV18, with 8 bases that match TRBD1. The CDR3 runs to 15 residues. Per germline, CDR1 KGHSH and CDR2 LQKENI. The J segment lost 6 bases and the V segment lost 4 bases, leaving 10 bases of the junction unmatched. CDR3 in DNA: TGTGCCAGCTCACTAAACCGGGACAGGTTGTCTGAAGCTTTCTTT. The encoded protein is CASSLNRDRLSEAFF.

This clone was found once. V gene TRBV6-1 combines with J gene TRBJ2-7, with TRBD2 as a possible D gene (6 bases). The CDR3 runs to 14 residues. The germline V gene has CDR1 MNHNS and CDR2 SASEGT. The V end lost 2 bases, the J end lost 2 bases, and 10 bases lay between the germline ends. The CDR3 sequence: CASSEPGDPYEQYF. CDR3 DNA: TGTGCCAGCAGTGAACCGGGGGACCCCTACGAGCAGTACTTC.

In this sample, this clone turned up a few times. The rearrangement links TRBV10-3 to TRBJ2-1, with D perhaps TRBD2 (6 bases). Deletions cut 4 bases from V and 9 bases from J, with 10 bases between. Germline V gene sequence: CDR1 ENHRY, CDR2 SYGVKD. The length of the CDR3 is 12 residues. The CDR3 DNA follows: TGTGCCATCAGTGGGGCCGGGGGTGAGCAGTTCTTC. This gives the protein CAISGAGGEQFF.

This sequence joins TRBV7-2 and TRBJ2-7, with D unclear. Between the trimmed V and J ends, which lost 5 bases and 4 bases, there was a span of 6 bases. CDR3 length: 11 amino acids. Per germline, CDR1 SGHTA and CDR2 FQGNSA. CDR3 DNA: TGTGCCAGCAGCCAACATTACGAGCAGTACTTC. Residues: CASSQHYEQYF.

This clone was observed at least ten times. The chain uses TRBV7-9 and TRBJ2-7; 8 bases are a match to TRBD1. V lost 0 bases to trimming and J lost 3 bases; unmatched junction nucleotides: 7. This CDR3 region has 16 residues. Germline values: CDR1 SEHNR, CDR2 FQNEAQ (reference sequence). The CDR3 nucleotides are TGTGCCAGCAGCTTAGCGAGGGGACAGGTGGACTACGAGCAGTACTTC. Translated, it gives CASSLARGQVDYEQYF.

The genes are TRBV14 and TRBJ2-5, with TRBD1 matching 8 bases. Germline-derived CDR1 and CDR2 are SGHDN and FVKESK. The CDR3 totals 15 residues. V shed 1 base and J 2 bases; nucleotides not matched to a gene: 3. The DNA of the CDR3 is TGTGCCAGCAGCCAAGGGACAGGGACTCAAGAGACCCAGTACTTC. This gives the protein CASSQGTGTQETQYF.

The rearrangement uses TRBV15 and TRBJ1-1; TRBD1 might be the D (6 bases). V lost 0 bases, J lost 11 bases, and 19 bases lay in between. This CDR3 region has 15 residues. Germline values: CDR1 LNHNV, CDR2 YYDKDF (reference sequence). CDR3 in DNA: TGTGCCACCAGCAGAGATCCGTCGGCAGGGGCTGGGGCTTTCTTT. Protein product: CATSRDPSAGAGAFF.

The CDR3 loop reads CASTKSPWLQGDSGSAFF. In nucleotides, the CDR3 is TGTGCCAGCACCAAATCCCCGTGGTTACAGGGGGATTCTGGAAGCGCTTTCTTT. The V and J genes are TRBV28 and TRBJ1-1; 8 bases match TRBD1. CDR3 length: 18 residues. Germline CDR1 reads MDHEN; CDR2 reads SYDVKM. V lost 7 bases, J lost 11 bases, and 27 bases stayed unmatched.

This clone appeared many times. The chain has TRBV7-3 and TRBJ1-1; D uncertain. V lost 2 bases, J lost 1 base, and 8 bases lay in between. The germline V gene encodes CDR1 SGHTA and CDR2 FQGTGA. The length of the CDR3 is 14 residues. CDR3 sequence (DNA): TGTGCCAGCAGCTTAGTCGGTTCGAACACTGAAGCTTTCTTT. Protein sequence: CASSLVGSNTEAFF. The full variable domain, in which reference TRBV7-3 and TRBJ1-1 provide the parts outside the CDR3, is GAGVSQTPSNKVTEKGKYVELRCDPISGHTALYWYRQSLGQGPEFLIYFQGTGAADDSGLPNDRFFAVRPEGSVSTLKIQRTERGDSAVYLCASSLVGSNTEAFFGQGTRLTVV.

The chain recombines TRBV19 with TRBJ1-4; D not certain. V lost 10 bases and J lost 7, with 19 bases in between. The CDR3 contains 14 residues. Germline V CDR1 and CDR2: LNHDA, SQIVND (reference sequence). The CDR3 DNA sequence: TGTGCCACCCACCGCGGACTCTCGACTGAAAAACTGTTTTTT. Translating gives CATHRGLSTEKLFF.

The DNA of the CDR3 is TGCGCCAGCAGCAACCGGGACAGGGGACTAGCGGGAGCCTACGAGCAGTACTTC. It is translated as CASSNRDRGLAGAYEQYF. The gene calls are TRBV4-1 and TRBJ2-7; the match to TRBD2 covers 14 bases. Germline CDR1 is MGHRA and CDR2 is YSYEKL. The CDR3 is 18 residues long. The V and J ends lost 5 bases and 2 bases, in that order; junction bases with no gene match: 11.

The chain couples TRBV5-1 to TRBJ2-1; weak D call: TRBD1 (5 bases). With 1 base removed from V and 10 bases from J, the gap between germline ends came to 12 bases. Germline V gene data show CDR1 as SGHRS and CDR2 as YFSETQ. This CDR3 has 13 amino acids. In DNA form, the CDR3 reads TGCGCCAGCAGCTTGTGGGGCACAAAGGAGCAGTTCTTC. Translation gives CASSLWGTKEQFF.

The V call is TRBV2, the J call TRBJ2-7, with TRBD1 identical over 7 bases. The CDR3 runs to 15 residues. The germline CDR1 and CDR2 sequences are SNHLY and FYNNEI. V lost 6 bases to trimming and J lost 4 bases; unmatched junction nucleotides: 12. This CDR3 reads CASSPSGTAFYEQYF. For the CDR3, the DNA is TGTGCCAGCAGCCCCTCCGGGACAGCTTTTTACGAGCAGTACTTC.